These 24 T cell receptor beta chains originate from one sample sequenced in a study of OX40 agonist ivuxolimab in advanced cancers. Clones were sequenced by immunoSEQ multiplex PCR, and TCRdb holds only the in-frame ones, with some missing. This repertoire shows more than 100,000 clones, about nine tenths found once; its top ten account for 0.95% to 1.4%. The source was CD4+ or CD8+ T cells sorted from blood, collected in a trial of the OX40 agonist ivuxolimab. The receptors originated from an adult with an advanced solid tumor such as melanoma, head and neck, liver or kidney cancer.

This clone occurred once. CDR3 DNA sequence: TGCGCCAGCAGCCAAGAGAAGGCTAGCGGGAGACCAAGAGATGAGACCCAGTACTTC. This translates into CASSQEKASGRPRDETQYF. The gene calls are TRBV4-3 and TRBJ2-5; 10 bases map to TRBD2. The J segment lost 5 bases and the V segment lost 0 bases, leaving 15 bases of the junction unmatched. The V gene's germline CDR1 is LGHNA and CDR2 YSLEER. The CDR3 contains 19 residues.

This clone has just one count. V usage is TRBV7-9 and J usage is TRBJ1-2; D possibly corresponds to TRBD1 (5 bases). Germline V gene lookup returns CDR1 SEHNR and CDR2 FQNEAQ (reference sequence). With 2 bases removed from V and 3 bases from J, the gap between germline ends came to 10 bases. The CDR3 runs to 14 residues. The DNA for the CDR3 is TGTGCCAGCAGCTTACTTGGGGGTGACTATGGCTACACCTTC. This sequence encodes CASSLLGGDYGYTF.

This rearrangement joins TRBV11-3 to TRBJ2-1, with 14 bases aligning to TRBD2. This CDR3 region has 17 residues. The germline V gene encodes CDR1 SGHNT and CDR2 YENEEA. V gave up 4 bases and J gave up 7 bases; unmatched junction bases: 9. The CDR3 loop reads CASSSPYRTSGRNEQFF. The CDR3, as DNA: TGTGCCAGCAGCTCTCCTTACCGGACTAGCGGGAGGAATGAGCAGTTCTTC.

The rearrangement uses TRBV7-2 and TRBJ2-5; D gene uncertain. V lost 0 bases to trimming and J lost 2 bases, with 10 bases between them. Germline CDR1 and CDR2: SGHTA and FQGNSA. The CDR3 length is 15 residues. CDR3 sequence reads: CASSLAGQAQETQYF. The CDR3 nucleotides are TGTGCCAGCAGCTTAGCAGGGCAGGCTCAAGAGACCCAGTACTTC.

The V gene is TRBV6-6, the J gene TRBJ2-7; TRBD2 might be the D (5 bases). Trimming took off 10 bases at V and 1 base at J, with 17 bases between the two ends. Germline CDR1 and CDR2: MNHNY and SVGAGI (reference sequence). The CDR3 is 14 amino acids. The CDR3 spells CATQQGGTSYEQYF. CDR3 coding DNA: TGTGCCACGCAGCAAGGAGGCACTTCCTACGAGCAGTACTTC.

The chain links TRBV28 to TRBJ1-3, with a tentative D call TRBD1 (5 bases). V lost 3 bases and J lost 1, with 16 bases in between. There are 17 residues in the CDR3. Germline assignment: CDR1 MDHEN and CDR2 SYDVKM. This chain's CDR3 is CASSFGGEGVSGNTIYF. Written as DNA, the CDR3 is TGTGCCAGCAGTTTCGGTGGGGAAGGGGTTTCTGGAAACACCATATATTTT.

The chain is built from TRBV7-2 and TRBJ2-1; D call uncertain. V lost 2 bases and J 3 bases, leaving 2 bases between the germline ends. The CDR3 loop spans 12 amino acids. Per germline, CDR1 SGHTA and CDR2 FQGNSA. Here the CDR3 reads CASSLIYNEQFF. CDR3 in DNA: TGTGCCAGCAGCTTAATCTACAATGAGCAGTTCTTC. The complete variable domain, with remaining parts taken from reference TRBV7-2 and TRBJ2-1, reads GAGVSQSPSNKVTEKGKDVELRCDPISGHTALYWYRQSLGQGLEFLIYFQGNSAPDKSGLPSDRFSAERTGGSVSTLTIQRTQQEDSAVYLCASSLIYNEQFFGPGTRLTVL.

The chain is built from TRBV28 and TRBJ2-1; D gene unclear. V lost 5 bases, J lost 8 bases, and 10 bases lay in between. This CDR3 contains 12 residues. Germline V lookup: CDR1 MDHEN, CDR2 SYDVKM. The CDR3 bases are TGTGCCAGCAGTCCCTTTTACTATGAGCAGTTCTTC. Residues: CASSPFYYEQFF.

V gene TRBV21-1 combines with J gene TRBJ1-4. TRBV21-1 is a listed pseudogene. There are 13 residues in the CDR3. Written as DNA, the CDR3 is TGTGCTATCCGGCGTTCAACTAATGAAAAACTGTTTTTT. Protein sequence: CAIRRSTNEKLFF.

The chain recombines TRBV6-6 with TRBJ1-2; D not resolved. V dropped 5 bases and J dropped 8 bases, with 9 bases sitting between them. Germline V gene lookup returns CDR1 MNHNY and CDR2 SVGAGI (reference sequence). The CDR3 spans 11 residues. The CDR3 region has the DNA TGTGCCAGCAGTCCCTCCGAAGGCTACACCTTC. It translates to CASSPSEGYTF.

J is TRBJ1-5 and V is TRBV7-2; tentatively, D is TRBD1 (6 bases). The germline V gene has CDR1 SGHTA and CDR2 FQGNSA. The germline V and J ends were trimmed by 1 base and 5 bases, with 12 bases remaining between them. The CDR3 spans 15 residues. The CDR3 loop reads CASSLVGGLDQPQHF. As DNA, the CDR3 is TGTGCCAGCAGCTTAGTTGGGGGCCTAGATCAGCCCCAGCATTTT. Full variable domain (remainder filled in from reference TRBV7-2 and TRBJ1-5): GAGVSQSPSNKVTEKGKDVELRCDPISGHTALYWYRQSLGQGLEFLIYFQGNSAPDKSGLPSDRFSAERTGGSVSTLTIQRTQQEDSAVYLCASSLVGGLDQPQHFGDGTRLSIL.

The CDR3 protein is CASSLATGDQPQHF. The CDR3 nucleotides are TGTGCCAGCAGCTTAGCTACAGGGGATCAGCCCCAGCATTTT. The chain carries TRBV7-2 and TRBJ1-5; 7 nucleotides line up with TRBD1. This CDR3 region has 14 residues. Germline loops: CDR1 SGHTA, CDR2 FQGNSA. V was pared by 0 bases and J by 5 bases, with 1 base of the junction left unmatched.

The rearrangement links TRBV19 to TRBJ1-3, with D maybe TRBD1 (5 bases). CDR1 LNHDA and CDR2 SQIVND come from the germline V gene (reference sequence). CDR3 length: 13 amino acids. Trimming left V 6 bases short and J 2 bases short, with 8 bases between. CDR3 in DNA: TGTGCCAGTAGACCAGGGACTGGAAACACCATATATTTT. Amino acid sequence: CASRPGTGNTIYF.

The V and J genes are TRBV11-2 and TRBJ2-3; TRBD1 matches at 7 bases. V shed 0 bases and J 4 bases; nucleotides not matched to a gene: 4. This CDR3 is 15 amino acids long. The V gene's germline CDR1 is SGHAT and CDR2 FQNNGV. The CDR3 here is CASSLDRGGPDTQYF. As DNA, the CDR3 is TGTGCCAGCAGCTTAGATCGAGGGGGCCCAGATACGCAGTATTTT.

The V gene is TRBV28, the J gene TRBJ1-1; D remains ambiguous. The CDR3 has 11 amino acids. Trimming took off 5 bases at V and 8 bases at J, with 9 bases between the two ends. CDR1 MDHEN and CDR2 SYDVKM come from the germline V gene. CDR3 coding DNA: TGTGCCAGCAGTGGACCCTCCGAAGCTTTCTTT. Protein sequence: CASSGPSEAFF.

The V call is TRBV7-9, the J call TRBJ2-2; 10 bases map to TRBD2. Trimming cost V 1 base and J 3 bases; bases outside gene matches: 5. The CDR3 sequence is 17 residues long. In germline, CDR1 is SEHNR, CDR2 FQNEAQ (reference sequence). The CDR3 reads CASSLGSGRADTGELFF. Here the CDR3 DNA reads TGTGCCAGCAGCTTAGGAAGCGGGAGGGCGGACACCGGGGAGCTGTTTTTT.

The chain joins TRBV6-5 to TRBJ2-1; 7 nucleotides match TRBD2. CDR3 length: 15 amino acids. V shed 7 bases and J 3 bases; nucleotides not matched to a gene: 9. CDR1 and CDR2 (germline): MNHEY, SVGAGI. Written as DNA, the CDR3 is TGTGCCAGCAATGAGCGGGATCTCGACTACAATGAGCAGTTCTTC. Amino acids: CASNERDLDYNEQFF.

The V gene is TRBV5-1, the J gene TRBJ1-1; possible D gene TRBD1, 6 bases. CDR3 length: 14 residues. Germline lookup yields CDR1 SGHRS and CDR2 YFSETQ. V lost 2 bases to trimming and J lost 5 bases, with 13 bases between them. The CDR3 DNA is TGCGCCAGCAGCTTCACCCCGGGGGCAACTGAAGCTTTCTTT. Protein sequence: CASSFTPGATEAFF. The full variable domain, in which reference TRBV5-1 and TRBJ1-1 provide the parts outside the CDR3, is KAGVTQTPRYLIKTRGQQVTLSCSPISGHRSVSWYQQTPGQGLQFLFEYFSETQRNKGNFPGRFSGRQFSNSRSEMNVSTLELGDSALYLCASSFTPGATEAFFGQGTRLTVV.

The CDR3, as DNA: TGTGCCAGCAGGCTCGGATTGATGAGGAACACTGAAGCTTTCTTT. Amino acids: CASRLGLMRNTEAFF. The J gene is TRBJ1-1, the V gene TRBV6-6; no clear D. The V gene's germline CDR1 is MNHNY and CDR2 SVGAGI (reference sequence). CDR3 length: 15 amino acids. V shed 6 bases and J shed 1 base, with 15 bases lying between them.

The chain is built from TRBV28 and TRBJ1-2, with D hard to call. The V gene lost 6 bases and the J gene lost 10 bases, with 21 bases spanning the gap. This CDR3 contains 14 residues. CDR1 is MDHEN and CDR2 is SYDVKM in the germline V gene. CDR3: CASSPPGLPRTYTF. The DNA of the CDR3 is TGTGCCAGCAGCCCCCCTGGTCTGCCGCGGACCTACACCTTC.

The chain uses TRBV10-3 and TRBJ2-3; D gene unclear. The CDR3 contains 15 residues. CDR1 and CDR2 from the germline V gene are ENHRY and SYGVKD. V was shortened by 2 bases and J by 0 bases, with 9 bases between the two germline ends. CDR3 nucleotides: TGTGCCATCAGTGAGATAGCTACCAGCACAGATACGCAGTATTTT. Residues: CAISEIATSTDTQYF.

This chain joins TRBV5-1 and TRBJ2-1; D tentatively fits TRBD1 or TRBD2 (5 bases each). With 4 bases removed from V and 6 bases from J, the gap between germline ends came to 14 bases. Germline V gene sequence: CDR1 SGHRS, CDR2 YFSETQ. The CDR3 is 14 amino acids. The CDR3 DNA sequence: TGCGCCAGCAGCCGGGACCCGTCCGGCAATGAGCAGTTCTTC. Residues: CASSRDPSGNEQFF.

V usage is TRBV7-2 and J usage is TRBJ2-7, with a weak D call TRBD2 (6 bases). Per the germline V gene, CDR1 is SGHTA and CDR2 is FQGNSA. This CDR3 has 15 amino acids. Trimming removed 5 bases from V and 0 bases from J, with 14 bases in between. The CDR3 nucleotides are TGTGCCAGCAGCGTCGGACTAACGTTCTCCTACGAGCAGTACTTC. Translation gives CASSVGLTFSYEQYF. Variable domain in full (rest from reference TRBV7-2 and TRBJ2-7): GAGVSQSPSNKVTEKGKDVELRCDPISGHTALYWYRQSLGQGLEFLIYFQGNSAPDKSGLPSDRFSAERTGGSVSTLTIQRTQQEDSAVYLCASSVGLTFSYEQYFGPGTRLTVT.

The chain links TRBV11-2 to TRBJ1-2; D remains unclear. V lost 4 bases, J lost 6 bases, and 9 bases lay in between. CDR1 and CDR2 (germline): SGHAT, FQNNGV. The CDR3 consists of 12 residues. As DNA, the CDR3 is TGTGCCAGCAGCTGGGCCAACCATGGCTACACCTTC. Its translation is CASSWANHGYTF.